This T cell receptor (beta chain) originates from a study of blood T cell repertoires in COVID-19. Categorization into cohorts depended on clinical history that participants reported. CDR3 length: 14 residues. The germline gives CDR1 GTSNPN, CDR2 SVGIG (reference sequence). V lost 0 bases and J 5 bases, leaving 11 bases between the germline ends. In the original processing: Estimation of nucleated cell counts relied on the amplification of reference gene primers. Only in-frame clones appear in the TCRdb table, and some are missing; sequencing was by immunoSEQ multiplex PCR. From that table come the V and J calls and clone size; the DNA was used to work out D and trimming. The sample includes roughly 130,000 clones, roughly 84% of them seen just once. This clone was found once.

Sequenced material: PBMCs or T cells enriched from blood (not recorded which). The V gene is TRBV30, the J gene TRBJ1-5, with TRBD1 as a possible D gene (5 bases). This clonotype was sampled from a man between 35 and 55 years old with acute COVID-19. The CDR3 sequence is CAWSVRKGDQPQHF. In nucleotides, the CDR3 is TGTGCCTGGAGTGTACGGAAAGGGGATCAGCCCCAGCATTTT.